This T cell receptor beta chain was sequenced for a study of cytomegalovirus exposure and HLA in healthy donors (dated by TCRdb to 2017 to 2019). Regarding the study in general: According to an earlier analysis of a few hundred of the donors, about 179 million T cells yielded 90 million to 130 million unique TCR beta sequences and more than 250 Gb of sequence data. To predict cytomegalovirus infection status, the study brought together high-throughput TCR immunosequencing, statistical association of individual TCRs with disease status, and machine learning. Using immunosequencing, the study profiled T cell repertoires from around 680 subjects and related those repertoires to cytomegalovirus serostatus. Roughly five DR-DQ haplotypes were handled as single units for association and clustering, since linkage in the cohort was strong. Among roughly 370 genotyped donors of the cohort, an average of roughly 240,000 unique TCR beta nucleotide sequences were sequenced per donor, roughly 18% of them non-productive. A separate validation cohort of about 110 different subjects was used in addition to the approximately 670-subject first cohort. Approximately 310 gigabases of sequencing data and approximately 85 million unique TCR sequences were included in an early release covering 550 to 650 HLA-typed donors. The study aimed to test whether cataloging public T cell receptors could reveal signatures of past pathogen exposure. Class I and class II HLA loci were covered by the typing at four-digit resolution. Every discovery cohort repertoire had been produced on one sequencing platform. In an earlier analysis of about 590 of the donors, high-throughput TCR beta sequencing was used to judge whether each TCR beta V gene segment behaved as functional or pseudogenic. The genetic ancestry cluster associated with self-reported Caucasian donors included 81% of the 300 to 450 genotyped donors. A later genetic analysis took genome-wide SNP genotypes for about 55% of the 666 donors and used that subset as a discovery cohort. Rather than using new phenotypic data, the later analysis identified candidate immune exposures from TCR beta sequences and from how often those sequences occurred across donors. In a later analysis, previously published TCR beta repertoires from fewer than 750 donors were re-analyzed and high-resolution HLA genotyping was added so that TCR occurrence patterns could be studied. Alongside the repertoire data, information on donor age, sex, ethnicity and CMV serostatus was compiled. Typing coverage varied by locus: about 629-630 donors for A, B, C, DRB1 and DQB1; 522 for DQA1; around 570 for DPA1; under 490 for DPB1. Broad study findings and their caveats: The earlier analysis of 450 to 700 of the donors excluded approximately 15 rarely observed V segments, including chromosome 9 orphons, because counts were too low. Strong co-occurrence of HLA alleles, especially DR and DQ, made assigning TCR associations to individual alleles difficult. The study listed 150 to 200 TCR beta chains as associated with cytomegalovirus. Broadly in line with IMGT annotations, most TCR beta V segments showed up in productive rearrangements about 90% or about 30% of the time in an earlier analysis of some 590 of the donors. The classifier was reported to diagnose cytomegalovirus status with high specificity and sensitivity in both the original and validation cohorts. According to a later genetic analysis, donors in an Asian-associated ancestry cluster had fewer N-insertions in productive TCRs than the roughly 660-donor mean. Linkage disequilibrium might explain the correlated functional status among segregating V segments, but an unknown experimental factor could not be excluded. In a later analysis, HLA-associated TCR beta chains showed more clonal expansion and lower generation probabilities than non-associated chains that were equally common. Most TCR sequences were observed very rarely across donors, whereas some public TCRs were present in many individuals. Because the 87-base-pair reads could not distinguish some IMGT-functional V segments, including TRBV6-2 and TRBV6-3, those segments were excluded. A further reported finding was that TCR beta sequences accurately predicted the HLA-A and HLA-B alleles for most subjects in the first cohort. According to a later analysis, most CMV-associated TCR beta chains appeared to be HLA-restricted, and the HLA associations seemed to be driven largely by CMV exposure. Only TCR beta chains were sequenced in this cohort, and the absence of alpha or paired-chain data limited detectable features. The authors suggested that the approach could potentially be generalized to other disease states and immunological phenotypes. The sequencing pipeline was judged likely to have produced a cluster of highly shared sequence variants as a technical artifact. In a later analysis, the rate of TCR association differed among HLA loci, with DRB1 alleles having the most associated TCRs and HLA-C alleles having the fewest. Several of the top co-occurrence clusters appeared to be linked to parvovirus B19, influenza, CMV and Epstein-Barr virus, according to a later analysis. Immune exposure information for the cohort was limited to CMV serostatus. In vitro tests confirmed that a few of the cytomegalovirus-associated TCR beta chains recognize cytomegalovirus antigens. Sequencing depth was assumed to be roughly uniform across donors in the presence/absence analyses, though that assumption may not hold. In a later genetic analysis, a missense DCLRE1C variant was associated with V-gene and J-gene trimming of TCR beta chains, and the association was replicated in an independent cohort. HLA typing was unavailable for some donors at each locus, so association tests used only the typed subset. At a false discovery rate of 0.05, a later analysis linked 16,951 TCR beta sequences to specific HLA alleles.

The cohort was made up of 650 to 700 healthy bone marrow donors. At the time of sampling, all cohort members were nominally healthy, though unrecorded immune exposures were likely present. The donor was CMV seronegative and was included in the group of a few hundred seronegative cohort members. A peripheral blood sample was provided by each donor, and peripheral blood mononuclear cells were used for TCR beta sequencing. The Qiagen DNeasy Blood Extraction Kit was used to extract genomic DNA from the blood cell samples. Inclusive of the bounding cysteine and phenylalanine, the CDR3 is 14 residues long. CDR3 DNA only is kept here, 42 bases in frame from base 1. The junction shows trimming of 5 bases on V and 6 bases on J, plus 17 bases between the germline ends. The germline V gene encodes CDR1 SGHVS and CDR2 FQNEAQ. This clone showed up just a few times. Its antigen is unknown. No much larger clone exists at a distance of one base, and base qualities are not known.

The receptor library was made with the immunoSEQ multiplex PCR assay. A mixture of 60 forward primers for TCR Vbeta segments and 13 reverse primers for TCR Jbeta segments was used in the multiplex PCR. A multiplex PCR assay on genomic DNA amplified the CDR3 region of rearranged TCR beta genes. The Illumina HiSeq System was used to sequence the amplified TCR beta libraries as 87-base-pair reads. As for the authors' bioinformatics: Across the roughly 700 repertoires, a later analysis counted tens of millions of unique TCR beta chains, 9.5 million to 12 million of which were shared by at least two donors. Raw reads were error-corrected and collapsed into unique sequences with a nearest-neighbor algorithm that merged closely related sequences to remove PCR and sequencing errors. V, D and J gene segments were assigned by aligning CDR3 sequences to IMGT reference sequences. For a sequence to be retained, a match of at least six nucleotides was required to both a V gene segment and a J gene segment. Rearrangements were classified as productive when the CDR3 lacked stop codons and remained in frame with V and J, and all other rearrangements were classified as non-productive. CDR3 was defined by IMGT convention, running from the second conserved V-encoded cysteine to the conserved J-encoded phenylalanine. Sequences without an unambiguous match to a single V gene segment were excluded from the earlier analysis of 450 to 650 of the donors. In an earlier analysis of some 590 of the donors, a V segment was called functional when productive rearrangements were above 56.7%, and segregating when the standard deviation between donors exceeded 5%. A statistical classification framework was built to diagnose cytomegalovirus status from the catalog of TCR beta chain sequences. In a later analysis, TCR nucleotide sequences were compared against IMGT/GENE-DB human TR gene sequences so that V and J genes could be assigned. A later analysis assigned CDR3 sequences and most-parsimonious VDJ recombination scenarios with the TCRdist pipeline. In a later analysis, each TCR beta chain was defined by its CDR3 amino acid sequence together with its V-gene family, and reads lacking a unique V-gene family were excluded. A later analysis removed roughly 590 highly shared, low-generation-probability nucleotide sequences to deal with suspected cross-contamination and a sequencing artifact. A later analysis calculated a clonal expansion index for each public chain from normalized within-repertoire ranks of inferred template counts. A later analysis computed generation probabilities with a VDJ recombination model fitted to out-of-frame rearrangements, and checked the results against IGoR. A later analysis scored TCR-TCR, TCR-HLA and TCR-CMV co-occurrence with hypergeometric tests, applying a repertoire-size bias correction to TCR pairs. A later analysis estimated false discovery rates by permuting HLA or CMV assignments 20 times. In a later analysis, co-occurring TCRs were grouped using DBSCAN, and TCRdist sequence similarity was added for clustering within HLA-allele-positive subsets. Repertoires with fewer than 30,000 or more than 120,000 public chains, plus five repertoires with anomalous nucleotide sharing, were excluded from co-occurrence clustering. TCRdb carries this immuneACCESS record with in-frame sequences only. Its versions omit some clonotypes, under half of them owing to an unresolved V gene in the studies checked, with the rest unexplained. Clone size and V and J calls were adopted from that table, with D and trimming inferred from the DNA. The sample records around 210,000 clones, around four fifths of which are singletons. The ten biggest clones cover about 1.7% of the sample.

Source material: PBMCs. In this chain, TRBV7-8 is recombined with TRBJ2-7; the D region possibly corresponds to TRBD2 (6 bases align). The TCR comes from a man between 45 and 60 years old in good health and CMV-seronegative. The nucleotide sequence reads TGTGCCAGCAGCCAACTTAGCGGAGCGGGCGAGCAGTACTTC. It translates as CASSQLSGAGEQYF.